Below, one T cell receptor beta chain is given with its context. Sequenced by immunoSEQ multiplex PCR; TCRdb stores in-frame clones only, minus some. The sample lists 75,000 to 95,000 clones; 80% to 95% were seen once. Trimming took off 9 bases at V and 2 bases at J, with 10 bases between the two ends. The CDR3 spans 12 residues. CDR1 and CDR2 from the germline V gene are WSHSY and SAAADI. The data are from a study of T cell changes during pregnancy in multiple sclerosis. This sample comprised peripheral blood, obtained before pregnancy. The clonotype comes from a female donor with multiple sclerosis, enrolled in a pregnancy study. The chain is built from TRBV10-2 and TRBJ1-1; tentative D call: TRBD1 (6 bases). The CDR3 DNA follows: TGCGCCAGTAAACAGGGAAACACTGAAGCTTTCTTT. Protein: CASKQGNTEAFF.